This T cell receptor beta chain stems from a study of blood T cell repertoires in COVID-19. Study details: PBMCs, B-cell-depleted T cells, or T cells provided the cDNA or gDNA that made up the material.

The CDR3 has 15 residues. The V and J ends lost 3 bases and 2 bases, in that order; junction bases with no gene match: 4. Germline CDR1 SGHAT, CDR2 FQNNGV. Clinical history reported by participants formed the basis on which cohorts were assigned. TCRdb's copy holds only in-frame clones and misses some; the assay was immunoSEQ multiplex PCR. Seen here are about 300,000 clones, about nine tenths observed once, and the top ten hold 8.5% to 12%. The chain carries TRBV11-2 and TRBJ2-7; 10 bases map to TRBD1. The sequence was collected from a young woman who had recovered from COVID-19. Sample: PBMCs or T cells enriched from blood (not recorded which). In DNA form, the CDR3 reads TGTGCCAGCAGCTTGGGACAGGGGCGTCCCTACGAGCAGTACTTC. Protein product: CASSLGQGRPYEQYF.